The present TCR beta chain was sequenced within a study of PD-1 blockade in mismatch repair-deficient tumors. Study-level background: Patients had some twelve mismatch repair-deficient cancer types, all previously treated and progressing.

On this clone: Antigen unknown.

Study outcomes and limitations: Tumor-resident clones, often absent from pretreatment blood, expanded after pembrolizumab and then contracted.

TCRdb keeps only in-frame clones here, not all; method: immunoSEQ multiplex PCR. The table shows more than 85,000 clones, with 70% to 85% occurring only once. Trimming removed 4 bases from V and 2 bases from J; junction bases left unmatched: 3. Germline V gene lookup returns CDR1 SGHKS and CDR2 YYEKEE (reference sequence). The CDR3 covers 15 residues. Every patient had mismatch repair deficiency by PCR or immunohistochemistry. The TCR-sequenced patients were a few responders to pembrolizumab. This sequence joins TRBV5-5 and TRBJ1-5, with 10 bases identical to TRBD1. Sequenced here: peripheral blood, sampled approximately 8 months after starting pembrolizumab. This TCR was recovered from an adult with mismatch repair-deficient cancer. As DNA, the CDR3 is TGTGCCAGCAGCGGCGGGACAGGGGGCAATCAGCCCCAGCATTTT. Protein sequence: CASSGGTGGNQPQHF.